This TCR beta chain was captured in a study of T-cell memory formation after mild COVID-19. Study-wide findings and caveats: Specificity for SARS-CoV-2 was not confirmed among the second-wave clones peaking on day 37.

Trimming took 4 bases from V and 3 from J, leaving 12 bases between them. The CDR3 runs to 14 residues. TCRdb ran MiXCR on the 5' RACE reads and lists one entry per CDR3 protein. The repertoire has hundreds of thousands of distinct CDR3 sequences, under 30% of them found once; the top ten carry approximately 13%. For this clonotype: The antigen remains undetermined.

This chain connects TRBV12-3 or TRBV12-4 to TRBJ2-5, with D unresolved. The material sequenced was PBMCs or a T cell subset sorted from them (not recorded which). The TCR comes from an adult woman who had mild COVID-19 (a few samples of this study predate the infection). Cell type and time point are not known. CDR3 residues: CASSSPGGKETQYF. The CDR3 bases are TGTGCCAGCAGTTCGCCCGGTGGAAAAGAGACCCAGTACTTC.